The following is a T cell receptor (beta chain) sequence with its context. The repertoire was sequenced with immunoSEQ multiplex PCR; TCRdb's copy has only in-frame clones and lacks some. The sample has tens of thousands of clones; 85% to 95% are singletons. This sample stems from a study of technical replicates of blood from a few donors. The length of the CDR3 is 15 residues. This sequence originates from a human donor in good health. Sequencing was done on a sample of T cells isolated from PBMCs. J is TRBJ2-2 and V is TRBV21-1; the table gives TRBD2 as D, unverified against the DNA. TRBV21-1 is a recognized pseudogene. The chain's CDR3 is CASSKSSSNTGELFF. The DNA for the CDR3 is TGTGCCAGCAGCAAAAGCTCGTCGAACACCGGGGAGCTGTTTTTT.